Below are 6 T cell receptor beta chains sequenced from a single sample in a study of type 1 regulatory T cells. One entry per CDR3 protein results from TCRdb running MiXCR on the reads. The sample consists of 35,000 to 50,000 distinct CDR3 sequences, 12% of them appearing once. Their antigens remain unidentified. The sample consisted of cultured non-Tr1 T cells, either the whole culture or a sorted T cell fraction (not recorded which). Receptor source: a human donor in good health.

This clonotype has only a few counts. A single base separates this from a much larger clone, so it may be a read error. The chain uses TRBV12-3 or TRBV12-4 and TRBJ2-2; weak D call: TRBD2 (6 bases). The CDR3 length is 15 residues. CDR3 loop: CASSPQGGNPGELFF. The CDR3, as DNA: TGTGCCAGCAGTCCCCAGGGCGGGAACCCCGGGGAGCTGTTTTTT.

The chain is built from TRBV3-1 and TRBJ1-4, with TRBD1 matching 8 bases. Trimming at V came to 4 bases and at J to 8 bases, leaving 6 bases not matched to a gene. CDR1 LGHDT and CDR2 YNNKEL come from the germline V gene (reference sequence). The CDR3 is 14 amino acids. The CDR3 loop is CASSPTTGVEKLFF. Written as DNA, the CDR3 is TGTGCCAGCAGCCCGACGACAGGGGTAGAAAAACTGTTTTTT.

There are many counts of this clonotype. The gene calls are TRBV9 and TRBJ2-7, with D unclear. Trimming shortened V by 4 bases and J by 8 bases, and 16 bases separated the two germline ends. This CDR3 contains 13 residues. Looked up from germline, CDR1 is SGDLS and CDR2 is YYNGEE. In nucleotides, the CDR3 is TGTGCCAGCAGCTCACCCCCGAAGGATAAGCAGTACTTC. Residues: CASSSPPKDKQYF. Supplemented by reference TRBV9 and TRBJ2-7, the full variable domain reads DSGVTQTPKHLITATGQRVTLRCSPRSGDLSVYWYQQSLDQGLQFLIQYYNGEERAKGNILERFSAQQFPDLHSELNLSSLELGDSALYFCASSSPPKDKQYFGPGTRLTVT.

This clonotype was detected ten times or more. J is TRBJ1-2 and V is TRBV5-1, with TRBD1 matching 7 bases. The CDR3 spans 15 residues. CDR1 is SGHRS and CDR2 is YFSETQ in the germline V gene. With V trimmed by 4 bases and J by 5 bases, 11 bases remained unmatched. CDR3 nucleotides: TGCGCCAGCAGCGTTAGCCTGGACAGGTTGTATGGCTACACCTTC. It is translated as CASSVSLDRLYGYTF. Full variable domain (outside the CDR3, taken from reference TRBV5-1 and TRBJ1-2): KAGVTQTPRYLIKTRGQQVTLSCSPISGHRSVSWYQQTPGQGLQFLFEYFSETQRNKGNFPGRFSGRQFSNSRSEMNVSTLELGDSALYLCASSVSLDRLYGYTFGSGTRLTVV.

This clonotype was recorded at least ten times. The chain carries TRBV6-2 or TRBV6-3 and TRBJ1-5; D not resolved. V was trimmed by 8 bases and J by 4 bases, leaving 15 bases between them. The CDR3 is 14 amino acids. The germline CDR1 and CDR2 sequences are MNHEY and SVGEGT. The DNA of the CDR3 is TGTGCCAGCGCCGACCCCCTGCGTAATCAGCCCCAGCATTTT. Translation gives CASADPLRNQPQHF.

The chain uses TRBV6-1 and TRBJ2-3, with TRBD2 as a possible D gene (5 bases). Germline CDR1 is MNHNS and CDR2 is SASEGT. This CDR3 has 11 residues. V lost 7 bases, J lost 6 bases, and 8 bases lay in between. The CDR3 DNA follows: TGTGCCAGCACCGGGATGGATACGCAGTATTTT. It encodes CASTGMDTQYF.